This paragraph covers one T cell receptor beta chain sequence. Its antigen is not identified. CDR3 length equals 13 residues. Germline V gene sequence: CDR1 SGHTA, CDR2 FQGNSA. Trimming pared 4 bases from V and 4 bases from J, leaving 10 bases between. Produced via immunoSEQ multiplex PCR; TCRdb's table is partial and in-frame only. The table shows about 400,000 clones, with 80% to 90% occurring only once. These data belong to a study of Ad26.COV2.S vaccination and SARS-CoV-2 variants. Study-level background: Donor got 5x10^10 or 1x10^11 viral particles of Ad26.COV2.S. Study-wide points: Vaccinated and placebo-treated recipients had similar non-spike TCR breadth. There was reportedly substantial breadth in spike-specific CD8+ and CD4+ T cell responses after vaccination.

Specified treatment: some 20 received Ad26.COV2.S at low or high dose, single or two shots; about 5 received placebo; per-sample allocation not given. Sampling occurred on day 63 after the first vaccine or placebo injection. Vaccine was an Ad26 vector expressing Wuhan-strain SARS-CoV-2 spike. The sample consisted of peripheral blood, taken in a trial of Ad26.COV2.S vaccine versus placebo. This chain links TRBV7-2 with TRBJ2-5, with unresolved D. This receptor was identified in a person aged 18-60 years who received the Ad26.COV2.S COVID-19 vaccine or a placebo. CDR3 amino acids: CASSSGVRETQYF. The CDR3 region has the DNA TGTGCCAGCAGCTCAGGAGTTCGAGAGACCCAGTACTTC.